The T cell receptor beta chain under discussion was sequenced for a study of CD4+ T cells in melanoma. Method: immunoSEQ multiplex PCR; TCRdb's copy keeps in-frame clones and lacks some. The sample includes 10,000 to 12,000 clones, less than 75% of them seen just once. The length of the CDR3 is 13 residues. Germline V gene sequence: CDR1 MNHNY, CDR2 SVGAGI (reference sequence). Trimming took 6 bases from V and 4 from J, leaving 9 bases between them. Sequenced material: cells from a culture (not recorded whether cultured in vitro). The V call is TRBV6-6, the J call TRBJ1-4; D is unclear. This TCR came from a human donor with melanoma. CDR3 sequence reads: CASSLDYNEKLFF. As DNA, the CDR3 is TGTGCCAGCAGCCTCGATTATAATGAAAAACTGTTTTTT.